These 20 T cell receptor beta chains came from one sample sequenced in a study of regulatory T cells in long-lasting Graves disease. Documented time point: newly diagnosed GD, antithyroid drugs for less than 3 months. Making the TCR library involved RNA that had been extracted from PBMCs. Library construction for TCR beta used iRepertoire HTBI primers and Arm-PCR of CDR3 regions. TCRdb independently ran MiXCR on the multiplex PCR reads; one entry per CDR3 protein. The data contain some 560,000 distinct CDR3 sequences, 15% to 20% of them singletons. These data are also associated with another study on T cells in Graves' hyperthyroidism and ophthalmopathy.

Specimen: peripheral blood mononuclear cells (PBMCs), collected at new diagnosis, from a patient treated with antithyroid drugs. These receptors were collected from a woman aged 35-60 years with Graves disease.

This clonotype occurred many times. The chain recombines TRBV9 with TRBJ2-3; a possible D gene is TRBD1 (5 bases). Germline lookup yields CDR1 SGDLS and CDR2 YYNGEE. This CDR3 spans 15 amino acids. Between the trimmed V and J ends, which lost 0 bases and 0 bases, there was a span of 8 bases. DNA for the CDR3: TGTGCCAGCAGCGTAGTTGCAGGGAGCACAGATACGCAGTATTTT. Translated: CASSVVAGSTDTQYF. The whole variable domain, filled in from reference TRBV9 and TRBJ2-3, reads DSGVTQTPKHLITATGQRVTLRCSPRSGDLSVYWYQQSLDQGLQFLIQYYNGEERAKGNILERFSAQQFPDLHSELNLSSLELGDSALYFCASSVVAGSTDTQYFGPGTRLTVL.

This clonotype was counted at least ten times. This rearrangement joins TRBV5-1 to TRBJ1-1, with D possibly TRBD1 on 5 matching bases. Looked up from germline, CDR1 is SGHRS and CDR2 is YFSETQ. V shed 0 bases and J shed 8 bases, with 11 bases lying between them. This CDR3 region has 13 residues. CDR3 coding DNA: TGCGCCAGCAGCTTGGATGGGGGATGGGAAGCTTTCTTT. Encoded protein: CASSLDGGWEAFF.

This clonotype was recorded many times. The chain links TRBV4-1 to TRBJ2-7; D remains ambiguous. This CDR3 has 14 residues. The V end lost 5 bases, the J end lost 2 bases, and 13 bases lay between the germline ends. In germline, CDR1 is MGHRA, CDR2 YSYEKL. The CDR3 reads CASSLSGSPYEQYF. CDR3 DNA sequence: TGCGCCAGCAGCTTATCAGGTTCCCCCTACGAGCAGTACTTC.

A single count supports this clonotype. A read error may be the cause here, since a much bigger clone is one base away. The rearrangement uses TRBV5-1 and TRBJ2-5, with 7 bases identical to TRBD2. Per the germline V gene, CDR1 is SGHRS and CDR2 is YFSETQ. The CDR3 extends over 13 amino acids. CDR3 sequence reads: CASGLQLAETQYF. CDR3 DNA sequence: TGCGCCAGCGGCTTGCAACTAGCGGAGACCCAGTACTTC.

This clonotype was observed at least ten times. CDR3 amino acids: CASISEGETQYF. CDR3 DNA sequence: TGTGCCAGCATCTCTGAAGGGGAGACCCAGTACTTC. The chain links TRBV3-1 to TRBJ2-5, with D unclear. Trimming left V 7 bases short and J 5 bases short, with 11 bases between. Germline V gene lookup returns CDR1 LGHDT and CDR2 YNNKEL (reference sequence). There are 12 residues in the CDR3.

Turning to this clonotype: One junction end does not reproduce the germline sequence, and a read error may be involved. This chain connects TRBV5-1 to TRBJ1-4; D ambiguous. Germline V CDR1 and CDR2: SGHRS, YFSETQ. The CDR3 is 15 amino acids. The DNA for the CDR3 is TGCGTCAGCAGCTTGGGCAGGTTTGGTGATGAAAAACTGTTTTTT. It translates to CVSSLGRFGDEKLFF.

This clonotype was seen many times. V usage is TRBV13 and J usage is TRBJ2-1; 9 nucleotides align to TRBD2. This CDR3 is 15 amino acids long. V lost 1 base and J lost 8; bases outside the gene matches: 6. CDR1 PRHDT and CDR2 FYEKMQ come from the germline V gene (reference sequence). The CDR3: CASSLAGLADDEQFF. As DNA, the CDR3 is TGTGCCAGCAGCTTAGCGGGACTAGCTGACGATGAGCAGTTCTTC.

This clonotype was counted only a few times. This chain connects TRBV5-1 to TRBJ2-5; D is unresolved. CDR1 and CDR2 (germline): SGHRS, YFSETQ. This CDR3 comprises 14 residues. Trimming shortened V by 3 bases and J by 5 bases, and 14 bases separated the two germline ends. The CDR3 spells CASSSPAAVETQYF. The CDR3 nucleotides are TGCGCCAGCAGCTCCCCCGCTGCTGTGGAGACCCAGTACTTC.

This clonotype showed up many times. The chain has TRBV18 and TRBJ2-1; 9 bases match TRBD1. Germline V gives CDR1 KGHSH, CDR2 LQKENI. V lost 6 bases and J lost 9; bases outside the gene matches: 6. This CDR3 is 13 amino acids long. The CDR3 bases are TGTGCCAGCTCGCCGGGACAGGGCACTGAGCAGTTCTTC. Translating it yields CASSPGQGTEQFF.

This clonotype came up a few times. This chain links TRBV6-5 with TRBJ2-7; D uncertain. The CDR3 consists of 13 residues. Trimming took off 4 bases at V and 3 bases at J, with 10 bases between the two ends. Germline lookup yields CDR1 MNHEY and CDR2 SVGAGI. The CDR3: CASSLYSYYEQYF. The CDR3 bases are TGTGCCAGCAGTTTGTACTCCTACTACGAGCAGTACTTC.

This clonotype came up many times. The chain carries TRBV20-1 and TRBJ2-7; no reliable D call. Trimming pared 2 bases from V and 1 base from J, leaving 9 bases between. The CDR3 is 13 residues long. Germline-derived CDR1 and CDR2 are DFQATT and SNEGSKA (reference sequence). CDR3 amino acids: CSARPDGSYEQYF. The CDR3 region has the DNA TGCAGTGCTAGACCAGATGGTTCCTACGAGCAGTACTTC.

This clonotype came up many times. The chain recombines TRBV27 with TRBJ1-5; D remains ambiguous. CDR1 is MNHEY, CDR2 SMNVEV, per germline (reference sequence). V was clipped by 3 bases and J by 6 bases, with 12 bases between them. The CDR3 length is 14 residues. The CDR3 nucleotides are TGTGCCAGCAGTTTCAGCGGGCGGGGTCAGCCCCAGCATTTT. Amino acid sequence: CASSFSGRGQPQHF.

This clonotype has a count of ten or more. The chain employs TRBV11-2 and TRBJ2-7, with TRBD1 identical over 8 bases. From germline, CDR1 is SGHAT and CDR2 FQNNGV. V shed 0 bases, J shed 1 base, and the junction held 2 bases outside the gene matches. CDR3 size: 15 residues. The CDR3: CASSLENRGSYEQYF. CDR3 coding DNA: TGTGCCAGCAGCTTAGAGAACAGGGGGTCCTACGAGCAGTACTTC.

This clonotype was detected only a few times. The CDR3 loop is CAIREGRSEQYF. The DNA for the CDR3 is TGTGCCATCAGAGAGGGGCGGTCCGAGCAGTACTTC. This chain uses TRBV10-3 with TRBJ2-7; D is possibly TRBD1 or TRBD2 (5 bases each). V gave up 6 bases and J gave up 6 bases, with 12 bases separating them. This CDR3 has 12 amino acids. In germline, CDR1 is ENHRY, CDR2 SYGVKD.

Ten or more counts support this clonotype. V and J are TRBV28 and TRBJ2-1; D is perhaps TRBD2 (6 bases). Germline-derived CDR1 and CDR2 are MDHEN and SYDVKM. The CDR3 totals 17 residues. The V and J ends lost 3 bases and 7 bases respectively, with 22 bases between them. The CDR3 bases are TGTGCCAGCAGTTTCTTCCCGGGGCGTGGGGCGGGGAATGAGCAGTTCTTC. Translation: CASSFFPGRGAGNEQFF.

This clonotype was recorded many times. CDR3 DNA: TGTGCCAGCACTCGGACAGGGGGCTCAGGAGCTAATGAGCAGTTCTTC. Amino acids: CASTRTGGSGANEQFF. This sequence joins TRBV7-8 and TRBJ2-1; 11 bases agree with TRBD1. The V gene end was trimmed by 7 bases and the J gene end by 7 bases; junction bases not matched to a gene: 12. CDR3 length: 16 residues. Per germline, CDR1 SGHVS and CDR2 FQNEAQ.

V and J are TRBV2 and TRBJ2-7, with a tentative D call TRBD1 (5 bases). Trimming cost V 7 bases and J 6 bases, with 31 bases left between them. The CDR3 covers 18 residues. The germline V gene encodes CDR1 SNHLY and CDR2 FYNNEI. Here the CDR3 reads CASMDVRVFGAQVGEQYF. DNA of the CDR3: TGTGCCAGCATGGACGTCAGGGTCTTCGGCGCGCAAGTCGGCGAGCAGTACTTC.

The chain links TRBV2 to TRBJ1-5; D possibly corresponds to TRBD1 (5 bases). V was cut by 3 bases and J by 6 bases, with 9 bases left in between. The germline V gene has CDR1 SNHLY and CDR2 FYNNEI. There are 13 residues in the CDR3. The CDR3 nucleotides are TGTGCCAGCAGTGACGGGGGTCCTCAGCCCCAGCATTTT. Translated: CASSDGGPQPQHF.

This clonotype was observed a few times. The V call is TRBV12-3 or TRBV12-4, the J call TRBJ1-3; no reliable D call. CDR3 size: 16 residues. Trimming took 6 bases from V and 2 from J, leaving 17 bases between them. CDR3 nucleotide sequence: TGTGCCAGCAGCCCCCGGAAGGCGACGGCTGGAAACACCATATATTTT. Amino acids: CASSPRKATAGNTIYF.

The CDR3 DNA follows: TGTGCCAGCAGCTTAGTTAGGGAAAGCTCCTACGAGCAGTACTTC. Translation: CASSLVRESSYEQYF. This rearrangement joins TRBV7-2 to TRBJ2-7, with D hard to call. Germline lookup yields CDR1 SGHTA and CDR2 FQGNSA. With 1 base removed from V and 0 bases from J, the gap between germline ends came to 10 bases. The CDR3 runs 15 residues.